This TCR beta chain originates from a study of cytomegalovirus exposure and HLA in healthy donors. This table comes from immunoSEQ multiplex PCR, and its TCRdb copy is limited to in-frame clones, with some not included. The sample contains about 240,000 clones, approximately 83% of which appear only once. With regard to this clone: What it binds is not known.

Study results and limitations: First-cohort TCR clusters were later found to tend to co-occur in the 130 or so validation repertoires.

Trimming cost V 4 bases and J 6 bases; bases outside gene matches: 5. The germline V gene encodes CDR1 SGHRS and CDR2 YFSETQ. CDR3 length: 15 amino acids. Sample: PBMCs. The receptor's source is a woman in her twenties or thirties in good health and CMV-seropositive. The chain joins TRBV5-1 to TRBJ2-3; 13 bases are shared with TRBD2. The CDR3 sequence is CASSHGLAGEDTQYF. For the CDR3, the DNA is TGCGCCAGCAGCCACGGACTAGCGGGAGAGGATACGCAGTATTTT.